Listed below are T cell receptor beta chains from one sample, sequenced in a study of OX40 agonist ivuxolimab in advanced cancers. Repertoires were generated with immunoSEQ multiplex PCR, while TCRdb's copy carries only in-frame clones and drops some. The sample yields about 89,000 clones, under 95% seen once. The sequencing here drew on CD4+ or CD8+ T cells sorted from blood, taken in a trial of the OX40 agonist ivuxolimab. The source of these receptors is an adult with an advanced solid tumor such as melanoma, head and neck, liver or kidney cancer. Both conserved end residues are part of each CDR3. A D gene is named only where the DNA matches it firmly. Some rows mark clone size as missing; the rest say once, few, many or name a class of expanded clone.

>TRBV11-3|TRBJ1-1|NA|few
CASSLVTGTEAFF
TGTGCCAGCAGCTTAGTCACGGGCACTGAAGCTTTCTTT
>TRBV5-1|TRBJ1-2|NA|NA
CASSIGTFYGYTF
TGCGCCAGCAGCATCGGGACGTTCTATGGCTACACCTTC
>TRBV27|TRBJ2-5|TRBD2|NA
CASRGLAGAGGETQYF
TGTGCCAGCAGGGGACTAGCGGGAGCCGGCGGAGAGACCCAGTACTTC
>TRBV4-2|TRBJ2-1|NA|NA
CASSRGGSEQFF
TGTGCCAGCAGCCGGGGGGGCAGTGAGCAGTTCTTC
>TRBV25-1|TRBJ2-7|NA|NA
CASSDNLGYEQYF
TGTGCCAGCAGTGACAACCTAGGCTACGAGCAGTACTTC
>TRBV30|TRBJ1-3|NA|NA
CAWSVKGQVSGNTIYF
TGTGCCTGGAGTGTAAAGGGGCAAGTCTCTGGAAACACCATATATTTT
>TRBV30|TRBJ1-5|NA|NA
CAWSGGFNQPQHF
TGTGCCTGGTCCGGGGGGTTCAATCAGCCCCAGCATTTT
>TRBV5-1|TRBJ2-6|NA|NA
CASSTDSSSGANVLTF
TGCGCCAGCAGCACCGACAGTTCCTCTGGGGCCAACGTCCTGACTTTC
>TRBV5-1|TRBJ2-5|TRBD1|once
CASSPIGQGQETQYF
TGCGCCAGCAGCCCCATCGGACAGGGACAAGAGACCCAGTACTTC
>TRBV6-6|TRBJ1-3|NA|NA
CASSLGFSGNTIYF
TGTGCCAGCAGTCTCGGATTCTCTGGAAACACCATATATTTT
>TRBV5-4|TRBJ2-1|TRBD2|NA
CASSPDVGTSGSRQFF
TGTGCCAGCAGCCCGGATGTTGGGACTAGCGGCTCACGGCAGTTCTTC
>TRBV28|TRBJ2-5|TRBD1|NA
CASSVYRGGGTGKETQYF
TGTGCCAGCAGCGTATACCGTGGAGGTGGGACAGGGAAAGAGACCCAGTACTTC
>TRBV6-1|TRBJ1-2|NA|NA
CASSANYGYTF
TGTGCCAGCAGTGCCAACTATGGCTACACCTTC
>TRBV5-1|TRBJ1-4|NA|NA
CASSLVGGNEKLFF
TGCGCCAGCAGCTTGGTGGGGGGGAATGAAAAACTGTTTTTT
>TRBV19|TRBJ1-2|NA|few
CASKSPGNYGYTF
TGTGCCAGTAAGTCCCCGGGCAACTATGGCTACACCTTC
>TRBV9|TRBJ1-6|NA|NA
CASSVINSPLHF
TGTGCCAGCAGCGTAATAAATTCACCCCTCCACTTT
>TRBV5-1|TRBJ2-2|NA|NA
CASSQELDRELFF
TGCGCCAGCAGCCAGGAATTGGACCGGGAGCTGTTTTTT
>TRBV7-2|TRBJ2-7|TRBD1|NA
CASSFHGTGGDEQYF
TGTGCCAGCAGCTTTCATGGGACAGGGGGCGACGAGCAGTACTTC
>TRBV7-2|TRBJ1-1|NA|NA
CASTALGGHTEAFF
TGTGCCAGCACCGCACTCGGAGGGCACACTGAAGCTTTCTTT
>TRBV30|TRBJ1-2|NA|NA
CACKGLNYGYTF
TGTGCCTGCAAGGGCCTTAACTATGGCTACACCTTC
>TRBV4-2|TRBJ2-2|TRBD2|once
CASSQDQSGGRTGELFF
TGTGCCAGCAGCCAAGATCAAAGCGGGGGGAGAACCGGGGAGCTGTTTTTT
>TRBV28|TRBJ1-5|NA|once
CATNRFVSNQPQHF
TGTGCCACCAACAGGTTTGTTAGCAATCAGCCCCAGCATTTT
>TRBV6-5|TRBJ2-7|NA|once
CASSDRASYEQYF
TGTGCCAGCAGTGACCGGGCCTCCTACGAGCAGTACTTC
>TRBV27|TRBJ1-5|TRBD1|NA
CASRSGTVSNQPQHF
TGTGCCAGCAGGTCCGGGACAGTTAGCAATCAGCCCCAGCATTTT
>TRBV11-2|TRBJ2-7|TRBD1|NA
CASSRDRPGEQYF
TGTGCCAGCAGCCGGGACAGGCCTGGGGAGCAGTACTTC
>TRBV27|TRBJ2-7|NA|NA
CASSFAGVSSYEQYF
TGTGCCAGCAGTTTTGCAGGGGTGTCCTCCTACGAGCAGTACTTC
>TRBV5-6|TRBJ2-7|TRBD1|NA
CASSLLADRASYEQYF
TGTGCCAGCAGCTTGTTAGCGGACAGGGCGTCCTACGAGCAGTACTTC
>TRBV5-1|TRBJ1-4|NA|NA
CASSSDNANEKLFF
TGCGCCAGCAGCTCCGACAACGCTAATGAAAAACTGTTTTTT
>TRBV6-6|TRBJ2-3|TRBD2|NA
CATKIGTRDTDTQYF
TGTGCCACAAAAATCGGGACTAGAGACACAGATACGCAGTATTTT
>TRBV5-1|TRBJ2-3|NA|NA
CASNMAASTDTQYF
TGCGCCAGCAATATGGCGGCGAGCACAGATACGCAGTATTTT
>TRBV7-9|TRBJ2-7|NA|NA
CASSLAGTGLSYEQYF
TGTGCCAGCAGCTTAGCTGGGACGGGACTCTCCTACGAGCAGTACTTC
>TRBV6-1|TRBJ1-5|NA|NA
CASRADRISNQPQHF
TGTGCCAGCAGGGCGGACAGAATTAGCAATCAGCCCCAGCATTTT
>TRBV27|TRBJ1-2|NA|NA
CASSLRGRGGYTF
TGTGCCAGCAGTCTGAGGGGGAGAGGTGGCTACACCTTC
>TRBV28|TRBJ1-6|NA|NA
CASSFHGVGGGSPLHF
TGTGCCAGCAGTTTTCACGGGGTCGGGGGGGGTTCACCCCTCCACTTT
>TRBV5-1|TRBJ2-2|TRBD1|NA
CASYLDKRQGDGELFF
TGCGCCAGCTACCTGGACAAAAGACAGGGAGACGGGGAGCTGTTTTTT
>TRBV5-5|TRBJ2-7|NA|NA
CASSPSSWGGSSYEQYF
TGTGCCAGCAGCCCCTCGAGTTGGGGGGGCTCTTCCTACGAGCAGTACTTC
>TRBV5-1|TRBJ2-7|NA|NA
CASSLEAHSYEQYF
TGCGCCAGCAGCTTGGAGGCCCATTCCTACGAGCAGTACTTC
>TRBV1|TRBJ1-4|NA|NA
CTSSQEIEKLFF
TGCACCAGCAGCCAAGAAATTGAAAAACTGTTTTTT
>TRBV18|TRBJ2-1|TRBD2|once
CASSPPAGGNNEQFF
TGTGCCAGCTCACCGCCAGCGGGGGGTAACAATGAGCAGTTCTTC
>TRBV2|TRBJ1-6|NA|NA
CASRAQTNSPLHF
TGTGCCAGCAGGGCTCAGACTAATTCACCCCTCCACTTT
>TRBV28|TRBJ2-1|TRBD2|NA
CATLSGGARNEQFF
TGTGCCACCCTGTCGGGGGGGGCGAGGAATGAGCAGTTCTTC
>TRBV5-1|TRBJ2-5|NA|once
CASSAGQETQYF
TGCGCCAGCAGCGCGGGGCAAGAGACCCAGTACTTC
>TRBV29-1|TRBJ2-2|TRBD1|NA
CSAVGTGNTGELFF
TGCAGCGCCGTGGGGACAGGGAACACCGGGGAGCTGTTTTTT
>TRBV28|TRBJ1-2|NA|NA
CASTSTGRWYGYTF
TGTGCCAGCACTAGTACAGGGCGTTGGTATGGCTACACCTTC
>TRBV7-3|TRBJ2-1|TRBD1|NA
CASSLGGQGYNEQFF
TGTGCCAGCAGCTTAGGGGGACAGGGCTACAATGAGCAGTTCTTC
>TRBV4-1|TRBJ2-7|TRBD1|NA
CASSQDKGTGSYEQYF
TGCGCCAGCAGCCAAGATAAGGGGACAGGGTCCTACGAGCAGTACTTC
>TRBV27|TRBJ1-3|TRBD1|once
CASSSTGDSLWNTIYF
TGTGCCAGCAGTTCCACAGGGGATTCGTTGTGGAACACCATATATTTT
>TRBV4-3|TRBJ2-7|NA|NA
CASSQELPGTPYEQYF
TGCGCCAGCAGCCAAGAGTTACCGGGAACACCCTACGAGCAGTACTTC
>TRBV7-2|TRBJ2-3|TRBD2|NA
CASSLAGGRTDTQYF
TGTGCCAGCAGCTTAGCGGGAGGGCGCACAGATACGCAGTATTTT
>TRBV27|TRBJ1-2|NA|once
CASSFGPELNYGYTF
TGTGCCAGCAGTTTCGGGCCGGAACTTAACTATGGCTACACCTTC
>TRBV28|TRBJ2-1|TRBD2|NA
CASTPGGSGYNEQFF
TGTGCCAGCACCCCGGGGGGGTCTGGGTACAATGAGCAGTTCTTC
>TRBV5-1|TRBJ1-1|TRBD1|NA
CASHGTGGGNTEAFF
TGCGCCAGCCACGGGACAGGGGGCGGGAACACTGAAGCTTTCTTT
>TRBV5-4|TRBJ2-1|TRBD2|NA
CASSPSLAGGSEQFF
TGTGCCAGCAGCCCCTCCTTAGCGGGAGGGAGTGAGCAGTTCTTC
>TRBV5-4|TRBJ2-1|TRBD2|NA
CASSLDSLAGVNEQFF
TGTGCCAGCAGCTTGGATTCTCTAGCGGGGGTCAATGAGCAGTTCTTC
>TRBV29-1|TRBJ2-3|TRBD2|NA
CSVAIAGSTDTQYF
TGCAGCGTTGCTATAGCGGGTAGCACAGATACGCAGTATTTT
>TRBV28|TRBJ1-1|NA|NA
CASSLITVNTEAFF
TGTGCCAGCAGTCTGATAACGGTGAACACTGAAGCTTTCTTT
>TRBV7-2|TRBJ2-3|TRBD2|NA
CASSLLREGPDTQYF
TGTGCCAGCAGCTTATTGCGGGAGGGCCCAGATACGCAGTATTTT